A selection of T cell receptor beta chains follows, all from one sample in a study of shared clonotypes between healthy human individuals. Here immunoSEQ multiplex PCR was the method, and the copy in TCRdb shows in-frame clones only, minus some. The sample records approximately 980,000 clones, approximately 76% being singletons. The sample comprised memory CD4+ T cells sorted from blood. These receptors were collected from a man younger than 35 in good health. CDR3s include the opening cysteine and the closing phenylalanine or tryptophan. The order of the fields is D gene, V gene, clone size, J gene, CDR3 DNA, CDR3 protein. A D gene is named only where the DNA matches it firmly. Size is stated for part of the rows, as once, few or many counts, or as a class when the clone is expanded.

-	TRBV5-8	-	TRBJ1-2	TGTGCCAGCAGCTGGGATATCTATGGCTACACCTTC	CASSWDIYGYTF
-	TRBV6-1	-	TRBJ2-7	TGTGCCAGCAGTCGGGTCCCCTACGAGCAGTACTTC	CASSRVPYEQYF
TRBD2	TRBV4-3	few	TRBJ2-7	TGCGCCAGCAGCCAAGGGCTAGCGGGCAACTACGAGCAGTACTTC	CASSQGLAGNYEQYF
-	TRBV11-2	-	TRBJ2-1	TGTGCCAGCAGCTTAGATAGAAGGGAGAATGAGCAGTTCTTC	CASSLDRRENEQFF
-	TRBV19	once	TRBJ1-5	TGTGCCAGTAGTATAGGGGCAGGGTCCGGCAATCAGCCCCAGCATTTT	CASSIGAGSGNQPQHF
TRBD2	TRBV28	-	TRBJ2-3	TGTGCCAGCAGTTCCTATGGGGGGGGAGGGATTTATACGCAGTATTTT	CASSSYGGGGIYTQYF
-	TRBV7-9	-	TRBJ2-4	TGTGCCAGCAGCTTCATCGGGGTAGCCAAAAACATTCAGTACTTC	CASSFIGVAKNIQYF
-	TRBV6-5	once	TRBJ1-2	TGTGCCAGCAGAGGACAGACGAACTATGGCTACACCTTC	CASRGQTNYGYTF
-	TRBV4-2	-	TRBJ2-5	TGTGCCAGCAGCCAAGGGCAGGGGAGTAGTTCCGAGCCGAAAGAGACCCAGTACTTC	CASSQGQGSSSEPKETQYF
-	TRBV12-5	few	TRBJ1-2	TGTGCTAGTGCCCGGAGCGCAGTCCGTGGGGGCTACACCTTC	CASARSAVRGGYTF
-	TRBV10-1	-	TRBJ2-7	TGCGCCAGCAGCAACGGGGTAGCCTACGAGCAGTACTTC	CASSNGVAYEQYF
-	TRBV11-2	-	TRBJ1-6	TGTGCCAGCAGCTTACAAGGGTTTAGTTCACCCCTCCACTTT	CASSLQGFSSPLHF
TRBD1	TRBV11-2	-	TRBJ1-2	TGTGCCAGCAGCTCGAGCGGACAGGGTAACTATGGCTACACCTTC	CASSSSGQGNYGYTF
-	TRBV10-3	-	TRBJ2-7	TGTGCCATCAGTGAGTCCAACAGGGATGGTGGCGAGCAGTACTTC	CAISESNRDGGEQYF
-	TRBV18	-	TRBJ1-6	TGTGCCAGCTCACGAGGAGAGTTGAATTCACCCCTCCACTTT	CASSRGELNSPLHF
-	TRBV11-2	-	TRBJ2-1	TGTGCCAGCAGTAACCCCAGGACTGCTGAGCAGTTCTTC	CASSNPRTAEQFF
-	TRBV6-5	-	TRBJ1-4	TGTGCCAGCAGAGGACGTAAGAAGGACGGGGAAAAACTGTTTTTT	CASRGRKKDGEKLFF
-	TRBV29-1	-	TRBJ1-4	TGCAGCGTTGAATGGTCGGGAGAAAAAAAACTGTTTTTT	CSVEWSGEKKLFF
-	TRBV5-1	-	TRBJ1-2	TGCGCCAGCCGACTGGATGACAGGACCTATGGCTACACCTTC	CASRLDDRTYGYTF
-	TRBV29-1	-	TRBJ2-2	TGCAGCGTTTACAGGGCCCAAGCCGGGGAGCTGTTTTTT	CSVYRAQAGELFF
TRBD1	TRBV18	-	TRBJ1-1	TGTGCCAGCTCACTAAACAGGGGAAAGACTGAAGCTTTCTTT	CASSLNRGKTEAFF
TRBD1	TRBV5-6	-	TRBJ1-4	TGTGCCAGCAGCGGTACCGGGACAGTGAATGAAAAACTGTTTTTT	CASSGTGTVNEKLFF
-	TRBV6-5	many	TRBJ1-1	TGTGCCAGCAGTCCACCGGCGAGGACTGAAGCTTTCTTT	CASSPPARTEAFF
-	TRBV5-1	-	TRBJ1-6	TGCGCCAGCAGCTTGACGGACGGGAATTCACCCCTCCACTTT	CASSLTDGNSPLHF
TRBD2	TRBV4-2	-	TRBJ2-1	TGTGCCAGCAGCCCCGGACTAGCGGTCAAAAATGAGCAGTTCTTC	CASSPGLAVKNEQFF
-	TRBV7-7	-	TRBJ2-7	TGTGCTAGCAGCTTTAAAATTCAAGGGGAGCAGTACTTC	CASSFKIQGEQYF
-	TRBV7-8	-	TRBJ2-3	TGTGCCAGCAGCTCCCAAGGCCCTGGTATACAAAATACGCAGTATTTT	CASSSQGPGIQNTQYF
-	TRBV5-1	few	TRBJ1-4	TGCGCCAGCAGCTTGGACTTCGTCCGCCCTGAAAAACTGTTTTTT	CASSLDFVRPEKLFF
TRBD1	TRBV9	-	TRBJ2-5	TGTGCCAGCAGCCGCCGGTCAGGGGGCCCGGAGACCCAGTACTTC	CASSRRSGGPETQYF
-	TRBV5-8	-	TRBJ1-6	TGTGCCAGCAGCTCCCAGGGTGGAGATAATTCACCCCTCCACTTT	CASSSQGGDNSPLHF
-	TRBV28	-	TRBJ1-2	TGTGCCAGCAGCATCACCAACTATGGCTACACCTTC	CASSITNYGYTF
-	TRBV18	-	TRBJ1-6	TGTGCCAGCTCACCACCCGGCGGGGGACCTTCACCCCTCCACTTT	CASSPPGGGPSPLHF